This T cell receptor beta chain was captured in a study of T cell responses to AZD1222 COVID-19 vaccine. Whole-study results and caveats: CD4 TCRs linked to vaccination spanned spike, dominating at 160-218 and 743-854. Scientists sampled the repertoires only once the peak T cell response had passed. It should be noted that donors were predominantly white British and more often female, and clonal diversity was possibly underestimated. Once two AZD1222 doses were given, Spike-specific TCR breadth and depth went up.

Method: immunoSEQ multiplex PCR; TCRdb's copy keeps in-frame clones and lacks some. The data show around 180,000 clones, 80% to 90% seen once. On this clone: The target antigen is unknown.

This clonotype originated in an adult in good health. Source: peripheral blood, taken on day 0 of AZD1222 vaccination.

As DNA, the CDR3 is TGTGCCAGTTACGACAGGGTCGGCTATGGCTACACCTTC. Protein product: CASYDRVGYGYTF. The chain joins TRBV6-5 to TRBJ1-2; TRBD1 matches at 7 bases. This CDR3 comprises 13 residues. CDR1 is MNHEY and CDR2 is SVGAGI in the germline V gene. The V segment lost 9 bases and the J segment 4 bases; nucleotides outside the gene matches: 8.